The 22 T cell receptor beta chains presented below share a single source sample, sequenced in a study of Ad26.COV2.S vaccination and SARS-CoV-2 variants. Only in-frame clones appear in the TCRdb table, and some are missing; sequencing was by immunoSEQ multiplex PCR. The sample has approximately 340,000 clones, more than 75% seen once; the top ten hold roughly 3.3%. Treatment of the sample: around 19 received Ad26.COV2.S at low or high dose, single or two shots; roughly 5 received placebo; per-sample allocation not given. Collection of the samples took place on day 63 after the first injection of vaccine or placebo. The starting material was peripheral blood, obtained in a trial of Ad26.COV2.S vaccine versus placebo. These receptor sequences come from a person between 18 and 65 years old who received the Ad26.COV2.S COVID-19 vaccine or a placebo.

This clone was seen a single time. CDR3 protein: CASSQDFLGGLDNEKLFF. CDR3 bases: TGCGCCAGCAGCCAAGATTTCTTGGGGGGACTGGATAATGAAAAACTGTTTTTT. The V and J genes are TRBV4-3 and TRBJ1-4; perhaps TRBD1 as D (5 bases). V lost 0 bases, J lost 4 bases, and 18 bases lay in between. Germline V CDR1 and CDR2: LGHNA, YSLEER. The CDR3 spans 18 residues.

The gene calls are TRBV6-6 and TRBJ1-1, with D possibly being TRBD1 (5 bases). The CDR3 covers 15 residues. The germline V and J ends were trimmed by 2 bases and 5 bases, with 15 bases remaining between them. The germline gives CDR1 MNHNY, CDR2 SVGAGI (reference sequence). CDR3 sequence reads: CASSYERGSWTEAFF. CDR3 in DNA: TGTGCCAGCAGTTACGAGAGGGGTAGCTGGACTGAAGCTTTCTTT.

V is TRBV12-2 and J is TRBJ2-7; TRBD2, the table's D call, lacks a check against the DNA. TRBV12-2 is a known pseudogene. The CDR3 extends over 20 amino acids. CDR3 residues: CASRLANGTSGMQPIHEQYF. CDR3 DNA sequence: TGTGCAAGTCGCTTAGCAAACGGGACTAGCGGGATGCAACCGATCCACGAGCAGTACTTC.

The chain joins TRBV4-1 to TRBJ1-4, with 10 bases that match TRBD1. The trim removed 6 bases at V and 8 bases at J, leaving 3 bases unmatched. Germline values: CDR1 MGHRA, CDR2 YSYEKL. This CDR3 has 13 residues. For the CDR3, the DNA is TGCGCCAGCAGGACAGGGGGCTTGGAAAAACTGTTTTTT. Its protein is CASRTGGLEKLFF.

The V gene is TRBV14, the J gene TRBJ2-2, with no clear D. The CDR3 consists of 16 residues. V lost 0 bases to trimming and J lost 2 bases, with 10 bases between them. Germline V gene data show CDR1 as SGHDN and CDR2 as FVKESK. The CDR3 loop is CASSQERVVNTGELFF. As DNA, the CDR3 is TGTGCCAGCAGCCAAGAAAGGGTGGTCAACACCGGGGAGCTGTTTTTT. Variable domain in full (rest from reference TRBV14 and TRBJ2-2): EAGVTQFPSHSVIEKGQTVTLRCDPISGHDNLYWYRRVMGKEIKFLLHFVKESKQDESGMPNNRFLAERTGGTYSTLKVQPAELEDSGVYFCASSQERVVNTGELFFGEGSRLTVL.

The rearrangement uses TRBV25-1 and TRBJ1-5; 9 bases are shared with TRBD1. CDR3 length: 16 amino acids. J lost 5 bases, V lost 3 bases, and 8 bases had no gene match. The germline CDR1 and CDR2 sequences are MGHDK and SYGVNS. CDR3 in amino acids: CASSDQGTGWDQPQHF. In DNA, the CDR3 is TGTGCCAGCAGTGATCAGGGGACAGGGTGGGATCAGCCCCAGCATTTT.

V usage is TRBV18 and J usage is TRBJ2-5, with D perhaps matching TRBD1 or TRBD2 (5 bases each). Trimming removed 5 bases at V and 1 base at J, with 8 bases between. The CDR3 loop spans 13 amino acids. Per germline, CDR1 KGHSH and CDR2 LQKENI. The CDR3 is CASSAGTQETQYF. The CDR3 DNA reads as TGTGCCAGCTCAGCCGGGACCCAAGAGACCCAGTACTTC.

This clone was observed many times. J is TRBJ2-3 and V is TRBV6-1; 10 nucleotides match TRBD2. There are 18 residues in the CDR3. V lost 3 bases to trimming and J lost 0 bases; unmatched junction nucleotides: 9. CDR1 and CDR2 (germline): MNHNS, SASEGT. CDR3 DNA: TGTGCCAGCAGTGAGTGGGGACCGGGACTAGCGAGCACAGATACGCAGTATTTT. This codes for CASSEWGPGLASTDTQYF.

The V gene is TRBV5-1, the J gene TRBJ2-3; 7 bases agree with TRBD2. The V gene's germline CDR1 is SGHRS and CDR2 YFSETQ. The CDR3 spans 17 residues. With 4 bases clipped from V and 4 bases from J, the junction kept 15 bases outside the gene matches. CDR3 in amino acids: CASSHTMTGGGPDTQYF. Written as DNA, the CDR3 is TGCGCCAGCAGCCACACGATGACGGGAGGTGGTCCAGATACGCAGTATTTT.

This clone was seen a single time. V is TRBV5-1 and J is TRBJ2-7, with D possibly being TRBD1 (6 bases). V gave up 2 bases and J gave up 1 base, with 13 bases separating them. The CDR3 spans 15 residues. Germline CDR1 reads SGHRS; CDR2 reads YFSETQ. CDR3 sequence reads: CASSLGQTLSYEQYF. The DNA of the CDR3 is TGCGCCAGCAGCTTAGGACAGACTTTATCCTACGAGCAGTACTTC.

V and J are TRBV7-9 and TRBJ2-5; D might be TRBD2 (5 bases). Germline V gene lookup returns CDR1 SEHNR and CDR2 FQNEAQ (reference sequence). V shed 1 base and J shed 5 bases, with 17 bases lying between them. CDR3 length: 16 amino acids. This CDR3 reads CASSLVWSPPGETQYF. The CDR3 bases are TGTGCCAGCAGCTTAGTTTGGTCTCCTCCGGGGGAGACCCAGTACTTC.

The CDR3 region is CASSKGAWRGGDNEQFF. In DNA form, the CDR3 reads TGTGCCAGCAGCAAAGGGGCCTGGCGGGGGGGCGACAATGAGCAGTTCTTC. The chain links TRBV21-1 to TRBJ2-1; no DNA check was done on the table's D call, TRBD2. TRBV21-1 is deemed a pseudogene. This CDR3 contains 17 residues.

The chain joins TRBV5-1 to TRBJ2-6, with a weak D call TRBD2 (6 bases). The CDR3 runs 14 residues. Per germline, CDR1 SGHRS and CDR2 YFSETQ. The ends were cut back, 5 bases at V and 2 bases at J, with 8 bases in the middle. Here the CDR3 reads CASREGTGANVLTF. In nucleotides, the CDR3 is TGCGCCAGCAGGGAGGGAACTGGGGCCAACGTCCTGACTTTC.

The J gene is TRBJ2-2, the V gene TRBV27; D unresolved. Germline assignment: CDR1 MNHEY and CDR2 SMNVEV (reference sequence). The CDR3 sequence is 12 residues long. The V and J ends lost 2 bases and 6 bases respectively, with 4 bases between them. CDR3 sequence (DNA): TGTGCCAGCAGTTTAAGGGCCGGGGAGCTGTTTTTT. Protein product: CASSLRAGELFF.

This chain connects TRBV28 to TRBJ2-7; 10 positions agree with TRBD1. The V gene's germline CDR1 is MDHEN and CDR2 SYDVKM. The CDR3 consists of 13 residues. Trimming took 5 bases from V and 5 from J; bases not matched to a gene: 3. The CDR3 DNA follows: TGTGCCAGCAGTGCAGGACAGGGGGACGAGCAGTACTTC. Protein: CASSAGQGDEQYF.

The chain has TRBV5-1 and TRBJ1-5; D remains ambiguous. This CDR3 contains 16 residues. Germline lookup yields CDR1 SGHRS and CDR2 YFSETQ. Trimming shortened V by 3 bases and J by 0 bases, and 13 bases separated the two germline ends. The CDR3 region is CASSSETVYSNQPQHF. For the CDR3, the DNA is TGCGCCAGCAGCTCCGAGACGGTCTATAGCAATCAGCCCCAGCATTTT.

The V call is TRBV25-1, the J call TRBJ1-2; D gene ambiguous. The ends were cut back, 0 bases at V and 2 bases at J, with 10 bases in the middle. This CDR3 is 15 amino acids long. Germline loops: CDR1 MGHDK, CDR2 SYGVNS. Here the CDR3 reads CASSEYGSENYGYTF. CDR3 sequence (DNA): TGTGCCAGCAGTGAATATGGGTCGGAAAACTATGGCTACACCTTC.

The chain recombines TRBV10-3 with TRBJ2-1, with 8 positions matching TRBD2. The CDR3 runs to 13 residues. The trim removed 11 bases at V and 7 bases at J, leaving 10 bases unmatched. Per the germline V gene, CDR1 is ENHRY and CDR2 is SYGVKD. CDR3 DNA: TGTGCCTCCGGACTAGCCCAGGGTAATGAGCAGTTCTTC. It is translated as CASGLAQGNEQFF.

The chain is built from TRBV19 and TRBJ2-5; TRBD2 is a possible D gene (6 bases). Trimming pared 2 bases from V and 0 bases from J, leaving 7 bases between. The CDR3 covers 14 residues. Per the germline V gene, CDR1 is LNHDA and CDR2 is SQIVND (reference sequence). The DNA of the CDR3 is TGTGCCAGTAGTATAAGGGACTACCAAGAGACCCAGTACTTC. Residues: CASSIRDYQETQYF.

The chain recombines TRBV6-2 or TRBV6-3 with TRBJ2-1, with D unclear. From germline, CDR1 is MNHEY and CDR2 SVGEGT. The CDR3 is 14 residues long. V was pared by 4 bases and J by 6 bases, with 13 bases between. CDR3 nucleotides: TGTGCCAGCAGTTTCGTTCCGGGCCGCAATGAGCAGTTCTTC. Protein product: CASSFVPGRNEQFF.

The gene calls are TRBV18 and TRBJ1-1; 10 bases agree with TRBD1. This CDR3 region has 15 residues. J was trimmed by 5 bases and V by 4 bases; bases with no gene match: 7. Germline values: CDR1 KGHSH, CDR2 LQKENI. The CDR3 region has the DNA TGTGCCAGCTCACTGCTACCGGACAGGGGGACTGAAGCTTTCTTT. It codes for CASSLLPDRGTEAFF.

The chain joins TRBV2 to TRBJ1-6, with 7 bases matching TRBD1. Unmatched junction bases numbered 3, after V lost 8 bases and J lost 5 bases. The CDR3 runs to 13 residues. Germline-derived CDR1 and CDR2 are SNHLY and FYNNEI. The CDR3 DNA is TGTGCCAGCGGACAGGCCAATAATTCACCCCTCCACTTT. Amino acids: CASGQANNSPLHF.